The clone carrying this T cell receptor (beta chain) was recorded at least ten times. The source of the sample is a study of T cells in Graves' hyperthyroidism and ophthalmopathy. TCR beta CDR3 region amplification was performed from RNA transcripts. The TCR CDR3 first-round RT-PCR relied on the HTBI primer set. Each CDR3 protein gets one entry after TCRdb re-called the multiplex PCR reads with MiXCR. In the table there are 95,000 to 110,000 distinct CDR3 sequences, roughly 15% of which are singletons. Deletions cut 4 bases from V and 7 bases from J, with 10 bases between. The germline V gene encodes CDR1 SNHLY and CDR2 FYNNEI. The CDR3 is 13 amino acids.

The source material was blood. This clonotype originated in a woman between 50 and 59 years old with Graves' hyperthyroidism. The rearrangement links TRBV2 to TRBJ2-2; a weak D match, TRBD2 (6 bases). The CDR3 nucleotides are TGTGCCAGCAGTGTCCGGGGGAACGGGGAGCTGTTTTTT. This encodes CASSVRGNGELFF. Full variable domain (rest looked up from reference TRBV2 and TRBJ2-2): EPEVTQTPSHQVTQMGQEVILRCVPISNHLYFYWYRQILGQKVEFLVSFYNNEISEKSEIFDDQFSVERPDGSNFTLKIRSTKLEDSAMYFCASSVRGNGELFFGEGSRLTVL.